A selection of T cell receptor beta chains follows, all from one sample in a study of T cells in Graves' hyperthyroidism and ophthalmopathy. In TCRdb, the multiplex PCR reads were re-called with MiXCR into one record per CDR3 protein. The data show over 350,000 distinct CDR3 sequences, with over 11% seen just once and around 28% held by the top ten. Specimen: blood. These receptors originate from a man over 45 with Graves' ophthalmopathy. CDR3s include the opening cysteine and the closing phenylalanine or tryptophan. The order of the fields is CDR3 length, V gene, J gene, clone size, D gene, CDR3 protein, CDR3 DNA. The D gene is left open where the match is weak. Only some rows state a clone size, as once, few, many or a class for expanded clones.

14,TRBV20-1,TRBJ2-7,many,.,CSARDFRGAYEQYF,TGCAGTGCTAGAGATTTCCGGGGCGCCTACGAGCAGTACTTC
16,TRBV20-1,TRBJ2-4,.,TRBD2,CSATGTSGKTKNIQYF,TGCAGTGCAACCGGGACTAGCGGAAAGACTAAAAACATTCAGTACTTC
16,TRBV9,TRBJ2-1,many,TRBD2,CASSGLAGGPIHEQFF,TGTGCCAGCAGCGGGTTAGCGGGAGGGCCGATCCATGAGCAGTTCTTC
15,TRBV5-1,TRBJ1-1,many,TRBD1,CASSQTGVEGTEAFF,TGCGCCAGCAGCCAGACAGGGGTGGAGGGCACTGAAGCTTTCTTT
14,TRBV28,TRBJ2-5,many,.,CASINGRRQETQYF,TGTGCCAGCATAAACGGGCGGAGGCAAGAGACCCAGTACTTC
19,TRBV14,TRBJ2-7,few,.,CASSQGWGGDRGRTYEQYF,TGTGCCAGCAGCCAAGGCTGGGGGGGCGACAGGGGTCGCACCTACGAGCAGTACTTC
18,TRBV6-2/TRBV6-3,TRBJ2-6,few,.,CASSYLTGSNSGANVLTF,TGTGCCAGCAGTTACCTGACGGGGTCGAATTCTGGGGCCAACGTCCTGACTTTC
16,TRBV6-2/TRBV6-3,TRBJ2-2,.,.,CASSPSPFANTGELFF,TGTGCCAGCAGCCCTTCTCCGTTCGCGAACACCGGGGAGCTGTTTTTT
12,TRBV29-1,TRBJ1-1,few,TRBD1,CSAVDRATEAFF,TGCAGCGCCGTGGACAGGGCCACTGAAGCTTTCTTT
16,TRBV20-1,TRBJ2-6,.,.,CSARGGVPAGANVLTF,TGCAGTGCTAGAGGGGGTGTCCCGGCTGGGGCCAACGTCCTGACTTTC
15,TRBV18,TRBJ2-5,.,TRBD2,CASSTLPSGQETQYF,TGTGCCAGCTCAACCCTCCCTAGCGGCCAAGAGACCCAGTACTTC
13,TRBV12-5,TRBJ2-7,many,.,CASGVAGTHEQYF,TGTGCTAGTGGTGTAGCTGGAACGCACGAGCAGTACTTC
17,TRBV4-2,TRBJ2-1,few,TRBD2,CASSQELSGSYYNEQFF,TGTGCCAGCAGCCAAGAATTGAGCGGGAGTTACTACAATGAGCAGTTCTTC
15,TRBV7-2,TRBJ2-3,.,.,CASSPMQRRTDTQYF,TGTGCCAGCAGCCCCATGCAAAGGAGGACAGATACGCAGTATTTT
16,TRBV15,TRBJ2-7,.,TRBD2,CATSRGAGAGTYEQYF,TGTGCCACCAGCAGAGGAGCGGGAGCGGGAACCTACGAGCAGTACTTC
14,TRBV2,TRBJ2-7,many,.,CASSQLPSVYEQYF,TGTGCCAGCAGCCAACTTCCCTCGGTTTACGAGCAGTACTTC
14,TRBV7-9,TRBJ2-7,.,.,CASSDRDGAYEQYF,TGTGCCAGCAGCGACCGGGACGGAGCCTACGAGCAGTACTTC
15,TRBV5-1,TRBJ2-1,many,TRBD1,CASSLGDRDGDEQFF,TGCGCCAGCAGCTTGGGGGACAGGGATGGTGATGAGCAGTTCTTC
14,TRBV3-1,TRBJ1-1,many,.,CASSHGRQNTEAFF,TGTGCCAGCAGCCATGGACGGCAGAACACTGAAGCTTTCTTT
17,TRBV5-1,TRBJ2-3,few,TRBD2,CASSEGVSAGGADTQYF,TGCGCCAGCAGCGAGGGAGTATCAGCGGGAGGGGCAGATACGCAGTATTTT
12,TRBV20-1,TRBJ2-7,.,.,CSAGLTPYEQYF,TGCAGTGCTGGTCTTACCCCCTACGAGCAGTACTTC
14,TRBV7-9,TRBJ2-3,few,TRBD1,CAILRDSSTDTHYF,TGTGCCATACTCCGGGACAGTAGCACAGATACGCATTATTTT
14,TRBV20-1,TRBJ1-5,many,TRBD1,CSAMDRYSNQPQHF,TGCAGTGCCATGGACAGGTATAGCAATCAGCCCCAGCATTTT
19,TRBV15,TRBJ2-1,.,TRBD2,CATSRDRRAGGSSYNEQFF,TGTGCCACCAGCCGAGATCGCAGGGCGGGCGGGAGCTCCTACAATGAGCAGTTCTTC
15,TRBV10-1,TRBJ2-1,few,TRBD1,CASSPTGTGMDEQFF,TGCGCCAGCAGTCCCACCGGGACAGGGATGGATGAGCAGTTCTTC
16,TRBV9,TRBJ2-3,once,.,CAGSVAPVVAPDTQYF,TGTGCCGGCAGCGTAGCCCCTGTAGTAGCACCGGATACGCAGTATTTT
18,TRBV12-3/TRBV12-4,TRBJ2-1,.,TRBD2,CASRGVIAGVNSYNEQFF,TGTGCCAGCAGGGGGGTAATAGCGGGAGTAAATTCCTACAATGAGCAGTTCTTC
12,TRBV18,TRBJ2-7,many,.,CASSLPRDEQYF,TGTGCCAGCTCACTACCCAGGGACGAGCAGTACTTC
13,TRBV29-1,TRBJ2-1,.,.,CSAKIGIIGEQFF,TGCAGCGCTAAGATCGGGATAATAGGTGAGCAGTTCTTC
16,TRBV12-3/TRBV12-4,TRBJ2-5,.,TRBD2,CASKQGSGRTQETQYF,TGTGCCAGCAAGCAAGGTAGCGGGAGAACCCAAGAGACCCAGTACTTC
13,TRBV10-3,TRBJ1-2,few,.,CAIRGGRNYGYTF,TGTGCCATCAGAGGGGGTCGGAACTATGGCTACACCTTC
14,TRBV29-1,TRBJ1-2,few,.,CSVPATGVDYGYTF,TGCAGCGTTCCTGCAACGGGGGTGGACTATGGCTACACCTTC
15,TRBV13,TRBJ2-3,many,TRBD1,CASSSTGQGADTQYF,TGTGCCAGCAGCTCTACCGGACAGGGCGCAGATACGCAGTATTTT
15,TRBV6-6,TRBJ1-2,.,.,CASSYNSQLNYGYTF,TGTGCCAGCAGTTACAACAGCCAACTTAACTATGGCTACACCTTC
15,TRBV30,TRBJ1-1,.,.,CAWRETGRKNTEAFF,TGTGCCTGGAGAGAAACGGGACGAAAGAACACTGAAGCTTTCTTT
14,TRBV12-3/TRBV12-4,TRBJ2-7,few,.,CASSSGDQSYEQYF,TGTGCCAGCAGTTCGGGGGACCAATCCTACGAGCAGTACTTC
15,TRBV30,TRBJ1-6,few,TRBD1,CAWSQGTGGSPELHF,TGTGCCTGGAGTCAAGGGACAGGGGGTTCCCCTGAACTCCACTTT